These T cell receptor beta chains were read from a single sample in a study of technical replicates of blood from several donors. Sequencing was performed with immunoSEQ multiplex PCR; in TCRdb, only in-frame clones are kept and a portion is missing. The sample yields about 81,000 clones, approximately 96% seen once. Sequencing input: T cells isolated from PBMCs. These TCRs come from a human donor in good health. CDR3s include the opening cysteine and the closing phenylalanine or tryptophan. D genes are given only for firm matches.

j_gene | d_gene | v_gene | CDR3aa | CDR3nt
TRBJ1-4 | TRBD1 | TRBV2 | CASFRDRANEKLFF | TGTGCCAGCTTCAGGGACAGGGCTAATGAAAAACTGTTTTTT
TRBJ1-1 | TRBD1 | TRBV29-1 | CSAPGTGNTEAFF | TGCAGCGCTCCCGGGACAGGGAACACTGAAGCTTTCTTT
TRBJ2-6 | NA | TRBV30 | CACSTAGTGANVLTF | TGTGCCTGCTCTACGGCGGGAACCGGGGCCAACGTCCTGACTTTC
TRBJ2-1 | TRBD2 | TRBV6-1 | CASSELSGTYNEQFF | TGTGCCAGCAGTGAACTAAGCGGGACCTACAATGAGCAGTTCTTC
TRBJ2-3 | TRBD2 | TRBV23-1 | CASSQSLAGGPTSTDTQYF | TGCGCCAGCAGTCAATCTCTAGCGGGAGGCCCCACTAGCACAGATACGCAGTATTTT
TRBJ2-1 | TRBD2 | TRBV14 | CASTSAGGYNEQFF | TGTGCCAGCACTTCAGCGGGAGGTTACAATGAGCAGTTCTTC
TRBJ2-5 | TRBD2 | TRBV10-3 | CAISEGGETIQETQYF | TGTGCCATCAGTGAGGGGGGGGAGACTATCCAAGAGACCCAGTACTTC
TRBJ1-2 | TRBD1 | TRBV5-1 | CASSQGQEGYGYTF | TGCGCCAGCAGCCAAGGACAGGAAGGCTATGGCTACACCTTC
TRBJ2-6 | NA | TRBV18 | CASSADQGFGANVLTF | TGTGCCAGCTCAGCTGATCAGGGATTCGGGGCCAACGTCCTGACTTTC
TRBJ2-7 | NA | TRBV9 | CASSVGDLGAYEQYF | TGTGCCAGCAGCGTAGGGGACTTAGGAGCCTACGAGCAGTACTTC
TRBJ1-4 | NA | TRBV2 | CASSREDEKLFF | TGTGCCAGCAGTAGGGAGGACGAAAAACTGTTTTTT
TRBJ2-7 | NA | TRBV21-1 | CASSKAPSDRALKQYF | TGTGCCAGCAGCAAAGCTCCCTCGGACAGGGCCCTCAAGCAGTACTTC
TRBJ2-1 | TRBD1 | TRBV13 | CASSSQTGPYPNEQFF | TGTGCCAGCAGCTCACAGACAGGGCCCTATCCAAATGAGCAGTTCTTC
TRBJ2-7 | NA | TRBV30 | CAWSVGGKQYF | TGTGCCTGGAGTGTAGGAGGGAAGCAGTACTTC